Here is one T cell receptor beta chain with its context. The CDR3 runs to 17 residues. Germline values: CDR1 LGHNA, CDR2 YSLEER. The ends lost 0 bases at V and 6 bases at J; junction bases unmatched: 9. This specimen comes from a study of regulatory T cells in long-lasting Graves disease. HTBI primers from iRepertoire and Arm-PCR of CDR3 regions yielded the TCR beta libraries. TCRdb independently ran MiXCR on the multiplex PCR reads; one entry per CDR3 protein. The sample comprises about 450,000 distinct CDR3 sequences, roughly 15% of which are singletons, and around 11% rests with the top ten. Time point given: newly diagnosed GD, antithyroid drugs for less than 3 months. Making the TCR library involved RNA that had been extracted from PBMCs. A further study also used this sample, focusing on T cells in Graves' hyperthyroidism and ophthalmopathy.

Here the sequenced sample was peripheral blood mononuclear cells (PBMCs), taken at new diagnosis, from a patient treated with antithyroid drugs. The chain joins TRBV4-3 to TRBJ2-7, with 12 bases lining up with TRBD2. The source of this sequence is a woman aged 30 to 39 with Graves disease. CDR3 residues: CASSQEGLAGTLGEQYF. The CDR3 DNA reads TGCGCCAGCAGCCAAGAAGGACTAGCGGGAACCCTTGGCGAGCAGTACTTC.